This TCR beta chain came from a study of glioma-infiltrating T cells. TCR alpha and beta CDR3 regions were amplified from RNA using iRepertoire nested multiplex PCR. TCRdb passed the multiplex PCR reads through MiXCR, listing each CDR3 protein once. The table records more than 350,000 distinct CDR3 sequences, about 40% of them present only once. Trimming cost V 3 bases and J 7 bases, with 15 bases left between them. The CDR3 totals 15 residues. Germline CDR1 reads KGHSH; CDR2 reads LQKENI. Study conclusions and caveats: CDR3 overlap between tissue and blood was very small.

About this clonotype: Its specificity is unknown.

The sequenced sample was glioma tissue, nonneoplastic brain tissue, or PBMCs (not recorded which). The receptor was isolated from a human donor with low-grade glioma or glioblastoma, undergoing nonglioma brain surgery, or in good health (not recorded which). V is TRBV18 and J is TRBJ1-4; a weak D match, TRBD1 (5 bases). CDR3 sequence reads: CASSPRTGHGEKLFF. The CDR3 bases are TGTGCCAGCTCACCCCGGACCGGACACGGTGAAAAACTGTTTTTT.